The T cell receptor (beta chain) described here comes from a study of blood T cell repertoires in COVID-19. About the study: Sites across the United States, Italy and Spain contributed samples from acute and convalescent COVID-19. Nucleic acid was either cDNA or gDNA, and it came from T cells, B-cell-depleted T cells, or PBMCs.

Per the original methods: Amplification of reference gene primers provided the estimated nucleated cell counts. TCRdb's table, derived via immunoSEQ multiplex PCR, lists solely in-frame clones and lacks some. Clone size and the V and J calls come from that table; the DNA yielded D and trimming. This sample has 150,000 to 200,000 clones, with 80% to 95% found just once. This clone was detected once. The germline V gene encodes CDR1 SNHLY and CDR2 FYNNEI. This CDR3 region has 16 residues. V was shortened by 3 bases and J by 2 bases, with 16 bases between the two germline ends. Input material: peripheral blood. The TCR was taken from a woman aged 50 to 65 with acute or convalescent COVID-19. The chain recombines TRBV2 with TRBJ1-2, with D possibly being TRBD1 (5 bases). CDR3 in DNA: TGTGCCAGCAGTGATGGGGGGAGGGATACGAACTATGGCTACACCTTC. This encodes CASSDGGRDTNYGYTF.